This TCR beta chain was observed in a study of a mutant IDH1 vaccine in newly diagnosed glioma (dated by TCRdb to the early 2020s). Some background on the complete study: Vaccination was initiated 4-6 weeks after radiotherapy alone, or concurrently with temozolomide cycles in the chemotherapy-containing groups. Of the approximately 33 treated patients, approximately 62% were male and around 40% were female, and the mean age was 40.4 years. Prior to enrollment, patients had been given standard therapy consisting of radiotherapy alone, temozolomide alone, or radiochemotherapy with temozolomide, with the combination given to most patients. The week-35 safety follow-up was designated visit V12, and the week-47 end of study was designated visit V13. Peripheral blood was collected at six visits: V03 (baseline), V05, V07, V10, V12 and V13. For exploratory analyses, 25 to 30 treated patients had longitudinal TCRB deep sequencing done wherever samples were available.

Reading the label with the study, this specimen's time point is: week 35, safety follow-up. Each vaccine dose, consisting of 300 ug of a 20-mer mutant IDH1 peptide in Montanide, was administered subcutaneously with topical imiquimod. Across visits V03 through V10, patients got a total of eight vaccinations, given in weeks 1, 3, 5, 7, 11, 15, 19 and 23. Newly diagnosed WHO grade 3 or 4 IDH1-mutant astrocytomas showing loss of nuclear ATRX were present in the donors. The samples were drawn from NOA16, a multicentre, single-arm, open-label phase I trial in Germany that tested a mutant IDH1 peptide vaccine in humans for the first time. Genomic DNA for TCRB sequencing was isolated from EDTA blood with the DNeasy Blood and Tissue Kit. A word on this clone: Its antigen has not been determined. No qualities accompany the bases; no much larger clone lies one base away.

Overall study results and their limits: Changes in the top peripheral T cell clonotypes picked up by TCRB sequencing did not appear to be linked to pseudoprogression. Availability determined which PBMC samples were chosen for TCRB deep sequencing. Across multiple MHC alleles, vaccine-induced immune responses were seen in roughly 93% of patients. It was noted by the authors that analyses of patient blood samples could not be reproduced owing to sample limitations.

Library preparation was by the immunoSEQ multiplex PCR assay. Rearranged TCR beta chain sequences were amplified using the hsTCRB Kit according to the manufacturer's protocol. Sequencing of TCRB libraries was carried out on an Illumina MiSeq. The source study handled its data this way. The proprietary platform of the kit vendor was used for demultiplexing, trimming and gene mapping. This is the immuneACCESS table as TCRdb keeps it, with only in-frame sequences that have V and J called. A part of the clones is gone; compared with another copy, unresolved V genes explain less than half, and the rest is unexplained. That table gives V, J and clone size, and the DNA gave D and trimming. The sample table contains 69,000 or so clones; only one count was recorded for around 86% of them. The top ten hold approximately 2% of the sample. Relative to germline, V is 6 bases shorter and J is 4 bases shorter, with 13 bases between their ends. CDR1 and CDR2 (MNHEY, SVGAGI) derive from the germline V gene. The CDR3, from cysteine to phenylalanine, totals 14 residues. Of all the DNA, just the CDR3 is kept, 42 bases in frame from base 1.

The sequencing used PBMCs, collected from a glioma patient whose treatment included an IDH1 peptide vaccine. The clonotype originates from a man between 25 and 39 years old with glioma. This sequence uses TRBV6-5 and TRBJ2-1, with a tentative D gene TRBD1 over 5 matching bases. The DNA is as follows: TGTGCCAGCAGCTTCCGTGGGGCTTACAATGAGCAGTTCTTC. It encodes CASSFRGAYNEQFF.